These T cell receptor beta chains were read from a single sample in a study of cytotoxic CD8 clonotypes in ibrutinib-treated CLL. Only in-frame clones appear in the TCRdb table, and some are missing; sequencing was by immunoSEQ multiplex PCR. The profile shows 40,000 to 50,000 clones, about three fifths of them singletons. The sequenced sample was PBMCs, obtained after 24 months of ibrutinib treatment. These TCRs come from a human donor with chronic lymphocytic leukemia. CDR3s include the opening cysteine and the closing phenylalanine or tryptophan. The order of the fields is clone size, V gene, J gene, D gene, CDR3 DNA, CDR3 protein. A D gene is named only where the DNA matches it firmly. Size is stated for part of the rows, as once, few or many counts, or as a class when the clone is expanded.

.,TRBV7-9,TRBJ2-3,.,TGTGCCAGCAGCCCCTTCGGGGCTAGCACAGATACGCAGTATTTT,CASSPFGASTDTQYF
.,TRBV5-6,TRBJ1-2,.,TGTGCCAGCAGATATGACTCCCGGGTGGGCTACACCTTC,CASRYDSRVGYTF
.,TRBV19,TRBJ1-5,TRBD1,TGTGCCAGTAGTATAAGGGGACAGGGTGCTCAGCCCCAGCATTTT,CASSIRGQGAQPQHF
.,TRBV6-5,TRBJ2-2,TRBD2,TGTGCCAGCAGTTACGTAGCGGGGACCGGGGAGCTGTTTTTT,CASSYVAGTGELFF
.,TRBV19,TRBJ1-5,.,TGTGCCAGTACCGGGGGGGGACCCAATCAGCCCCAGCATTTT,CASTGGGPNQPQHF
once,TRBV5-1,TRBJ2-7,TRBD1,TGCGCCAGCAGCTTGGGACAGGGGGTAGGCGAGCAGTACTTC,CASSLGQGVGEQYF
.,TRBV7-9,TRBJ2-1,.,TGTGCCAGCAGCCCCCCCTTTCGTCTGGGGGATGAGCAGTTCTTC,CASSPPFRLGDEQFF
.,TRBV2,TRBJ1-2,.,TGTGCCAGCAGTGACAAGGCCAGGTTAGGCTATGGCTACACCTTC,CASSDKARLGYGYTF
few,TRBV14,TRBJ2-1,.,TGTGCCAGCAGCCAAGGCAATTTGGCCAATGAGCAGTTCTTC,CASSQGNLANEQFF
once,TRBV7-2,TRBJ2-3,.,TGTGCCAGCAGTGAGCCCCGAGATACGCAGTATTTT,CASSEPRDTQYF
many,TRBV13,TRBJ2-3,TRBD1,TGTGCCAGCGCTGTGGGACAGGGAGGAGGAGATACGCAGTATTTT,CASAVGQGGGDTQYF
.,TRBV5-1,TRBJ2-7,.,TGCGCCAGCAGCCCCTCCCAAGGAGCGCGCGAGCAGTACTTC,CASSPSQGAREQYF
.,TRBV6-6,TRBJ2-7,TRBD2,TGTGCCAGCAGCCTAGCGGGGGCCCTCTCCTACGAGCAGTACTTC,CASSLAGALSYEQYF